The 32 T cell receptor beta chains reported below all come from one sample, sequenced in a study of radiation and T cells in renal cell carcinoma. As to time point: blood 2 weeks post-SBRT. Treatment noted: 15 Gy SBRT to primary tumor, nephrectomy 4 weeks later. Here immunoSEQ multiplex PCR was the method, and the copy in TCRdb shows in-frame clones only, minus some. The sample shows roughly 150,000 clones, roughly 86% of them seen only once. Here the sequenced sample was blood, taken from a patient whose treatment included radiotherapy and nephrectomy. The receptor set was obtained from a woman between 50 and 59 years old with renal cell carcinoma.

This rearrangement joins TRBV5-1 to TRBJ2-5, with 8 bases matching TRBD1. Losses at the gene ends were 4 bases for V and 5 bases for J; bases not matched to a gene: 7. This CDR3 has 14 residues. The germline V gene encodes CDR1 SGHRS and CDR2 YFSETQ. This chain's CDR3 is CASSGTGLKETQYF. The DNA for the CDR3 is TGCGCCAGCAGCGGGACAGGTCTTAAGGAGACCCAGTACTTC.

This rearrangement joins TRBV7-3 to TRBJ1-1, with D perhaps TRBD1 (5 bases). This CDR3 spans 13 amino acids. CDR1 is SGHTA, CDR2 FQGTGA, per germline. The V gene lost 5 bases and the J gene lost 2 bases, with 9 bases spanning the gap. The CDR3 protein is CASSGAGNTEAFF. CDR3 DNA: TGTGCCAGCAGCGGGGCGGGCAACACTGAAGCTTTCTTT.

CDR3 bases: TGTGCCAGCAGCAGGACAGGCTCCTCTGGGGCCAACGTCCTGACTTTC. Encoded protein: CASSRTGSSGANVLTF. This chain connects TRBV6-6 to TRBJ2-6, with TRBD1 matching over 7 bases. Germline lookup yields CDR1 MNHNY and CDR2 SVGAGI (reference sequence). The J segment lost 0 bases and the V segment lost 6 bases, leaving 5 bases of the junction unmatched. The CDR3 totals 16 residues.

This chain uses TRBV5-5 with TRBJ1-2; D unclear. This CDR3 contains 16 residues. Germline V gives CDR1 SGHKS, CDR2 YYEKEE (reference sequence). Trimming stripped 2 bases from V and 5 bases from J, with 19 bases between. For the CDR3, the DNA is TGTGCCAGCAGCTTTACCCCTAAGACGGACGGTTATGGCTACACCTTC. This codes for CASSFTPKTDGYGYTF.

This clone was seen a handful of times. The rearrangement joins TRBV5-3 to TRBJ1-6; 7 bases match TRBD1. TRBV5-3 belongs to the ORF category, with a function that is uncertain. The ends lost 0 bases at V and 8 bases at J; junction bases unmatched: 2. This CDR3 spans 14 amino acids. CDR3 in amino acids: CARSLDRGDSPLHF. Here the CDR3 DNA reads TGTGCCAGAAGCTTGGACAGGGGAGATTCACCCCTCCACTTT.

V gene TRBV4-2 combines with J gene TRBJ1-2; 7 bases agree with TRBD1. This CDR3 is 17 amino acids long. The germline gives CDR1 LGHNA, CDR2 YNFKEQ. V trimming: 0 bases; J trimming: 2 bases; junction bases outside the gene matches: 9. The CDR3 sequence: CASSQEIRGRGNYGYTF. The CDR3 bases are TGTGCCAGCAGCCAAGAGATCCGCGGCAGGGGGAACTATGGCTACACCTTC.

This clone was seen a single time. The chain carries TRBV4-3 and TRBJ2-1; possibly TRBD2 for D (5 bases). CDR3 length: 14 amino acids. Germline assignment: CDR1 LGHNA and CDR2 YSLEER. V was clipped by 1 base and J by 8 bases, with 12 bases between them. The CDR3 spells CASSQGGSSDEQFF. The CDR3 region has the DNA TGCGCCAGCAGCCAAGGAGGGAGCAGCGATGAGCAGTTCTTC.

This chain uses TRBV10-3 with TRBJ1-5, with D possibly TRBD1 on 5 matching bases. This CDR3 contains 15 residues. Germline V gene lookup returns CDR1 ENHRY and CDR2 SYGVKD. V was clipped by 3 bases and J by 1 base, with 10 bases between them. CDR3 residues: CAISEGHPSNQPQHF. The CDR3 DNA reads as TGTGCCATCAGTGAAGGACATCCCAGCAATCAGCCCCAGCATTTT.

This clone was seen a few times. The rearrangement links TRBV11-2 to TRBJ2-7, with 7 bases aligning to TRBD1. The trim removed 5 bases at V and 2 bases at J, leaving 9 bases unmatched. Per the germline V gene, CDR1 is SGHAT and CDR2 is FQNNGV. The CDR3 contains 15 residues. CDR3 in amino acids: CASSPDRDRTYEQYF. The CDR3 coding sequence is TGTGCCAGCAGCCCTGACAGGGATCGGACCTACGAGCAGTACTTC.

The chain has TRBV6-1 and TRBJ1-1; D is unclear. Germline V lookup: CDR1 MNHNS, CDR2 SASEGT. The CDR3 has 14 residues. Trimming cost V 4 bases and J 1 base, with 10 bases left between them. The CDR3 sequence is CASSAIEGNTEAFF. The CDR3 DNA sequence: TGTGCCAGCAGTGCTATCGAAGGGAACACTGAAGCTTTCTTT.

V gene TRBV7-9 combines with J gene TRBJ2-1; unclear D gene. V was cut by 1 base and J by 0 bases, with 10 bases left in between. CDR3 length equals 16 residues. The V gene's germline CDR1 is SEHNR and CDR2 FQNEAQ (reference sequence). The CDR3 coding sequence is TGTGCCAGCAGCTTAGGTGACGTTAGCTCCTACAATGAGCAGTTCTTC. Its translation: CASSLGDVSSYNEQFF.

This sequence joins TRBV5-4 and TRBJ2-7, with TRBD2 identical over 11 bases. The CDR3 is 15 residues long. The germline V gene encodes CDR1 SGHNT and CDR2 YYREEE (reference sequence). V lost 5 bases and J lost 4; bases outside the gene matches: 8. The CDR3 sequence is CASSPGTSGLYEQYF. The CDR3 region has the DNA TGTGCCAGCAGTCCCGGGACTAGCGGTTTATACGAGCAGTACTTC.

The rearrangement joins TRBV28 to TRBJ2-7; TRBD2 agrees at 10 bases. The CDR3 is 17 residues long. With 3 bases clipped from V and 6 bases from J, the junction kept 14 bases outside the gene matches. Germline V gene lookup returns CDR1 MDHEN and CDR2 SYDVKM. CDR3 residues: CASSFIFGLSGGPEQYF. The DNA of the CDR3 is TGTGCCAGCAGTTTCATATTCGGGCTTAGCGGGGGGCCCGAGCAGTACTTC.

V usage is TRBV9 and J usage is TRBJ2-7; D possibly matches TRBD1 or TRBD2 (5 bases each). Deletions cut 3 bases from V and 4 bases from J, with 14 bases between. CDR3 length: 14 amino acids. Germline loops: CDR1 SGDLS, CDR2 YYNGEE. CDR3 sequence: CASSARDGFYEQYF. CDR3 bases: TGTGCCAGCAGCGCCCGGGACGGATTTTACGAGCAGTACTTC.

The chain uses TRBV19 and TRBJ2-5, with a tentative D call TRBD2 (5 bases). This CDR3 region has 15 residues. Trimming left V 7 bases short and J 1 base short, with 16 bases between. Germline CDR1 and CDR2: LNHDA and SQIVND (reference sequence). DNA of the CDR3: TGTGCCAGTAAGAAGGGTGAAGGGAGCCAAGAGACCCAGTACTTC. Residues: CASKKGEGSQETQYF.

This clone was seen a handful of times. The chain's CDR3 is CASISPKGWHTEAFF. In nucleotides, the CDR3 is TGTGCCAGTATCTCCCCGAAGGGGTGGCACACTGAAGCTTTCTTT. This rearrangement joins TRBV19 to TRBJ1-1; tentatively, D is TRBD1 (5 bases). V was trimmed by 7 bases and J by 3 bases, leaving 18 bases between them. The germline V gene has CDR1 LNHDA and CDR2 SQIVND (reference sequence). The length of the CDR3 is 15 residues.

The V gene is TRBV6-1, the J gene TRBJ1-2; 11 bases align to TRBD1. V gave up 8 bases and J gave up 5 bases; unmatched junction bases: 7. The CDR3 contains 14 residues. Germline CDR1 and CDR2: MNHNS and SASEGT. CDR3 sequence: CASWTGGSEYGYTF. For the CDR3, the DNA is TGTGCCAGCTGGACAGGGGGCTCGGAGTATGGCTACACCTTC.

The rearrangement links TRBV6-4 to TRBJ2-2; 10 bases align to TRBD1. The ends lost 1 base at V and 6 bases at J; junction bases unmatched: 5. This CDR3 region has 16 residues. Per the germline V gene, CDR1 is MRHNA and CDR2 is SNTAGT. CDR3 sequence reads: CASSDFGTGVAGELFF. As DNA, the CDR3 is TGTGCCAGCAGTGACTTCGGGACAGGGGTGGCCGGGGAGCTGTTTTTT.

The chain recombines TRBV5-1 with TRBJ2-1; D is ambiguous. This CDR3 spans 15 amino acids. CDR1 and CDR2 from the germline V gene are SGHRS and YFSETQ. V dropped 0 bases and J dropped 8 bases, with 15 bases sitting between them. In DNA form, the CDR3 reads TGCGCCAGCAGCTTGGTTTCAGCCTCCACAGATGAGCAGTTCTTC. Protein: CASSLVSASTDEQFF.

The V gene is TRBV6-1, the J gene TRBJ2-3; unclear D gene. This CDR3 spans 15 amino acids. Germline V gene sequence: CDR1 MNHNS, CDR2 SASEGT. With 2 bases removed from V and 2 bases from J, the gap between germline ends came to 11 bases. CDR3 coding DNA: TGTGCCAGCAGTGAACGTCAGGTTTTCACAGATACGCAGTATTTT. Its protein is CASSERQVFTDTQYF.

This clone has only one observation. The chain joins TRBV5-5 to TRBJ2-1; D ambiguous. The CDR3 runs to 14 residues. Trimming stripped 0 bases from V and 1 base from J, with 5 bases between. Germline V CDR1 and CDR2: SGHKS, YYEKEE (reference sequence). CDR3 protein: CASSLVSSYNEQFF. The CDR3 DNA reads TGTGCCAGCAGCTTGGTAAGTTCCTACAATGAGCAGTTCTTC.

A word on this clone: At one end, the junction sequence differs from germline, possibly due to a read error. This chain uses TRBV7-7 with TRBJ2-3, with 14 nucleotides matching TRBD2. The CDR3 has 15 residues. Germline CDR1 reads SSHAT; CDR2 reads FNYEAQ (reference sequence). The CDR3 bases are TGTGCTAGCAGCTTAGGACTAGCGGGGGGAGATACGCAGTATTTT. Its protein is CASSLGLAGGDTQYF.

The chain links TRBV5-1 to TRBJ2-1; D may match TRBD1 or TRBD2 (5 bases each). This CDR3 spans 15 amino acids. Deletions cut 2 bases from V and 10 bases from J, with 19 bases between. Germline CDR1 is SGHRS and CDR2 is YFSETQ. The CDR3 nucleotides read TGCGCCAGCAGCTTATCCCCCAGTGAGGGACGCGAGCAGTTCTTC. Protein product: CASSLSPSEGREQFF.

The chain is built from TRBV5-5 and TRBJ2-7, with no clear D. Trimming cost V 2 bases and J 6 bases, with 6 bases left between them. The CDR3 spans 11 residues. CDR1 SGHKS and CDR2 YYEKEE come from the germline V gene (reference sequence). In DNA form, the CDR3 reads TGTGCCAGCAGCTTCTTAGCCGAGCAGTACTTC. Protein product: CASSFLAEQYF.

The genes are TRBV6-1 and TRBJ1-1; D gene uncertain. CDR1 is MNHNS and CDR2 is SASEGT in the germline V gene. The CDR3 is 14 residues long. Trimming took 0 bases from V and 0 from J, leaving 5 bases between them. CDR3 in DNA: TGTGCCAGCAGTGAAGCTTGGGTGAACACTGAAGCTTTCTTT. Protein: CASSEAWVNTEAFF.

V and J are TRBV7-2 and TRBJ1-2; no firm D call. Trimming pared 4 bases from V and 0 bases from J, leaving 9 bases between. CDR1 is SGHTA, CDR2 FQGNSA, per germline. The CDR3 is 14 amino acids. The CDR3 is CASSSPTANYGYTF. DNA of the CDR3: TGTGCCAGCAGCTCTCCCACAGCTAACTATGGCTACACCTTC. The whole variable domain, filled in from reference TRBV7-2 and TRBJ1-2, reads GAGVSQSPSNKVTEKGKDVELRCDPISGHTALYWYRQSLGQGLEFLIYFQGNSAPDKSGLPSDRFSAERTGGSVSTLTIQRTQQEDSAVYLCASSSPTANYGYTFGSGTRLTVV.

The chain carries TRBV7-9 and TRBJ2-3; possible D gene TRBD2, 6 bases. This CDR3 is 19 amino acids long. The V end was cut by 1 base, the J end by 3 bases, with 23 bases between. Germline V gene lookup returns CDR1 SEHNR and CDR2 FQNEAQ (reference sequence). CDR3 protein: CASSLGAVGGKRETDTQYF. Written as DNA, the CDR3 is TGTGCCAGCAGCTTAGGTGCGGTTGGAGGGAAGCGAGAAACAGATACGCAGTATTTT.

The chain is built from TRBV6-1 and TRBJ1-5; the match to TRBD1 covers 10 bases. Trimming cost V 2 bases and J 6 bases; bases outside gene matches: 10. The CDR3 extends over 17 amino acids. The V gene's germline CDR1 is MNHNS and CDR2 SASEGT. The CDR3 spells CASSEWDRGGLGQPQHF. CDR3 DNA sequence: TGTGCCAGCAGTGAATGGGACAGGGGAGGGTTGGGTCAGCCCCAGCATTTT.

The rearrangement joins TRBV6-6 to TRBJ2-5; 8 bases agree with TRBD1. The CDR3 extends over 14 amino acids. The germline V gene encodes CDR1 MNHNY and CDR2 SVGAGI (reference sequence). J gave up 1 base and V 4 bases, and 2 bases lay outside the gene matches. The CDR3: CASSWTGSQETQYF. CDR3 sequence (DNA): TGTGCCAGCAGTTGGACAGGGTCCCAAGAGACCCAGTACTTC.

The V and J genes are TRBV29-1 and TRBJ1-2; D is uncertain. The V end was cut by 5 bases, the J end by 11 bases, with 18 bases between. The germline V gene encodes CDR1 SQVTM and CDR2 ANQGSEA. CDR3 length equals 12 residues. The CDR3 protein is CSVSDGTLVYTF. The CDR3 DNA sequence: TGCAGCGTTTCGGACGGAACACTAGTATACACCTTC.

The chain has TRBV11-2 and TRBJ2-1, with 8 bases that match TRBD2. V lost 3 bases and J lost 7; bases outside the gene matches: 11. In germline, CDR1 is SGHAT, CDR2 FQNNGV. This CDR3 spans 16 amino acids. The CDR3 spells CASSFISGGAGNEQFF. CDR3 DNA sequence: TGTGCCAGCAGCTTCATTTCCGGGGGGGCCGGAAATGAGCAGTTCTTC.

This rearrangement joins TRBV2 to TRBJ1-5; D remains ambiguous. The CDR3 has 14 residues. V was pared by 1 base and J by 7 bases, with 11 bases between. Germline CDR1 SNHLY, CDR2 FYNNEI. CDR3 sequence reads: CASSEERRGQPQHF. The CDR3 DNA reads as TGTGCCAGCAGTGAAGAACGGAGAGGGCAGCCCCAGCATTTT.